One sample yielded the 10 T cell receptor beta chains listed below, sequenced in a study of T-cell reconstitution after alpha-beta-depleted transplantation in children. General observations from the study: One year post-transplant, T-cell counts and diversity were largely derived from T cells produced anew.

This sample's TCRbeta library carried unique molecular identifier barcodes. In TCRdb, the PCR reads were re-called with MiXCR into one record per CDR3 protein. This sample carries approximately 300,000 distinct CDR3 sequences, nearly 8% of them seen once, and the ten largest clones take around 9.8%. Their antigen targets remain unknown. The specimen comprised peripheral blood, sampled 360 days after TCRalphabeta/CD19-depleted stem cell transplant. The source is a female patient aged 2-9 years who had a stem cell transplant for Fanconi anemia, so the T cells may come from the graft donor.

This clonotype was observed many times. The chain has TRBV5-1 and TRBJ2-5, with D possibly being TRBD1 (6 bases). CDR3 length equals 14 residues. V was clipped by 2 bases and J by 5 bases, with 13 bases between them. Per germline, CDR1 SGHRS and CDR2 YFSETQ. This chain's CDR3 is CASSFEGGWETQYF. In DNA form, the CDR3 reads TGCGCCAGCAGCTTCGAAGGGGGATGGGAGACCCAGTACTTC.

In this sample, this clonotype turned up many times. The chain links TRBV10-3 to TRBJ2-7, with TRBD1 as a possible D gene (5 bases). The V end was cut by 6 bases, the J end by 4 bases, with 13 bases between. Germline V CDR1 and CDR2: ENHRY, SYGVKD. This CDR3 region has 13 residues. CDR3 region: CAISLKDKYEQYF. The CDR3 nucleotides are TGTGCCATCAGCCTTAAGGACAAGTACGAGCAGTACTTC.

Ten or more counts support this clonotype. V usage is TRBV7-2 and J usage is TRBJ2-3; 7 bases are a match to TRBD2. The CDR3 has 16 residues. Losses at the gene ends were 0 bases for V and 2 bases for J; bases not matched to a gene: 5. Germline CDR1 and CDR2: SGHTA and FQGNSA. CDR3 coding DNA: TGTGCCAGCAGCTTAGCAGTTCGGGGGGACACAGATACGCAGTATTTT. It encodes CASSLAVRGDTDTQYF.

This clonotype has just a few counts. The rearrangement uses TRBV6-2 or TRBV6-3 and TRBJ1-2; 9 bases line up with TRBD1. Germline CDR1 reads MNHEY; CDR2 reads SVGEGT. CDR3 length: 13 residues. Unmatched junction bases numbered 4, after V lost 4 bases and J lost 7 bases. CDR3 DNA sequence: TGTGCCAGCAGTTTTACAGGGGGCCGTGGCTACACCTTC. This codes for CASSFTGGRGYTF.

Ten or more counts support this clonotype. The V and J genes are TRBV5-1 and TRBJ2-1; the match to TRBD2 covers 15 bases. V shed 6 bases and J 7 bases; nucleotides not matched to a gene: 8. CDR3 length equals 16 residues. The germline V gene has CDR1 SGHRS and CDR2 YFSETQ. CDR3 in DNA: TGCGCCAGCATCCTGCATGGGACTAGCGGGGGGAATGAGCAGTTCTTC. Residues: CASILHGTSGGNEQFF. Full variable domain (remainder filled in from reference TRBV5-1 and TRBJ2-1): KAGVTQTPRYLIKTRGQQVTLSCSPISGHRSVSWYQQTPGQGLQFLFEYFSETQRNKGNFPGRFSGRQFSNSRSEMNVSTLELGDSALYLCASILHGTSGGNEQFFGPGTRLTVL.

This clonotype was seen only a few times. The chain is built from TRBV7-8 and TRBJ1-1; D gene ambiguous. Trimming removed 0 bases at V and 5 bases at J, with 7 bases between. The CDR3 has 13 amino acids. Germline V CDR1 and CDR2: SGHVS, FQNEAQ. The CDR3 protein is CASSLAGITEAFF. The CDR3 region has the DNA TGTGCCAGCAGCTTAGCGGGGATAACTGAAGCTTTCTTT.

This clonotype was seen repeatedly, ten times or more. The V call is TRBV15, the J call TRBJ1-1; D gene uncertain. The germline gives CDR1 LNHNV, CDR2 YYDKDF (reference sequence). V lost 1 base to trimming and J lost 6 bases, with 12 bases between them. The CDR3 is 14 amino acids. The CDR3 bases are TGTGCCACCAGCAGAGGGGCTTATGAGGCTGAAGCTTTCTTT. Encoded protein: CATSRGAYEAEAFF.

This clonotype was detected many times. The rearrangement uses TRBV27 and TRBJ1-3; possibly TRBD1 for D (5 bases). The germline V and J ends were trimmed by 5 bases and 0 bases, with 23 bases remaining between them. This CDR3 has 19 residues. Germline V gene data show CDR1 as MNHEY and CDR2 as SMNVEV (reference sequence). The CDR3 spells CASSPLGGHLGPSGNTIYF. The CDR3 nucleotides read TGTGCCAGCAGTCCACTTGGAGGACACTTGGGCCCCTCTGGAAACACCATATATTTT.

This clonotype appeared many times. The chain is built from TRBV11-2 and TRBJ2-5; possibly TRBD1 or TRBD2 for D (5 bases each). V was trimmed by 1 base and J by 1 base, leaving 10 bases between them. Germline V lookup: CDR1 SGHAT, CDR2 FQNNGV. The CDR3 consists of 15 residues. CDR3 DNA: TGTGCCAGCAGCTTAGGCCCCGGGACCCAAGAGACCCAGTACTTC. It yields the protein CASSLGPGTQETQYF.

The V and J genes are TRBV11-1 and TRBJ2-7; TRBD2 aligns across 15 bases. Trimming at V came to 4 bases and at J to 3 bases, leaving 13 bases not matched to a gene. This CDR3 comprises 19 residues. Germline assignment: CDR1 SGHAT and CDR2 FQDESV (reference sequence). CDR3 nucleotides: TGTGCCAGCAGCTCTAGTGGACTAGCGGGAGGGAAGGGGTACTACGAGCAGTACTTC. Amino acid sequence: CASSSSGLAGGKGYYEQYF. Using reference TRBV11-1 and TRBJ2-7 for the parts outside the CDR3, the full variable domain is EAEVAQSPRYKITEKSQAVAFWCDPISGHATLYWYRQILGQGPELLVQFQDESVVDDSQLPKDRFSAERLKGVDSTLKIQPAELGDSAMYLCASSSSGLAGGKGYYEQYFGPGTRLTVT.